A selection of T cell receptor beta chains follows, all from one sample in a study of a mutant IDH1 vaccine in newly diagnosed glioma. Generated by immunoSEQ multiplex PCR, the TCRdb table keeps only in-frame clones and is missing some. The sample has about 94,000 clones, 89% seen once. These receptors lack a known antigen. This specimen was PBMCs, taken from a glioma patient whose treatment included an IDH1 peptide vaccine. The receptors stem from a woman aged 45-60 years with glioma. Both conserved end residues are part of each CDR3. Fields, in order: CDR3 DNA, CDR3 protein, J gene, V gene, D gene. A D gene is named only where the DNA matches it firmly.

TGTGCCTGGAGTGTACCGAACAGGGGAAACTATGGCTACACCTTC CAWSVPNRGNYGYTF TRBJ1-2 TRBV30 TRBD1
TGCGCCAGCAGCTTTCGGCAGACTACCTCCTACAATGAGCAGTTCTTC CASSFRQTTSYNEQFF TRBJ2-1 TRBV5-1 NA
TGTGCCAGCAGATTCACCCTCGTCAGCACAGATACGCAGTATTTT CASRFTLVSTDTQYF TRBJ2-3 TRBV6-6 NA
TGTGCCAGCAGCCAAACCCGGACAGGGGTGGATACGCAGTATTTT CASSQTRTGVDTQYF TRBJ2-3 TRBV4-2 TRBD1
TGTGCCATCAGCCCGGGACAGGGGACCGGGGAGCTGTTTTTT CAISPGQGTGELFF TRBJ2-2 TRBV10-3 TRBD1
TGCGCCAGCAGTCCCCGCGGTCTTATTGATGGCTACACCTTC CASSPRGLIDGYTF TRBJ1-2 TRBV5-1 NA
TGTGCCTGGAGTCTAGATAGCGGGAGGAATGAGCAGTTCTTC CAWSLDSGRNEQFF TRBJ2-1 TRBV30 TRBD2
TGTGCCAGCAGGTGGAGGGTAGGGGGGAACACTGAAGCTTTCTTT CASRWRVGGNTEAFF TRBJ1-1 TRBV11-1 NA
TGTGCCATCAGTGGCTCCAGGGGGAGGCAGTACAATGAGCAGTTCTTC CAISGSRGRQYNEQFF TRBJ2-1 TRBV10-3 NA
TGTGCCAGCAGTACCGGGATCGACGAGCAGTACTTC CASSTGIDEQYF TRBJ2-7 TRBV6-6 NA